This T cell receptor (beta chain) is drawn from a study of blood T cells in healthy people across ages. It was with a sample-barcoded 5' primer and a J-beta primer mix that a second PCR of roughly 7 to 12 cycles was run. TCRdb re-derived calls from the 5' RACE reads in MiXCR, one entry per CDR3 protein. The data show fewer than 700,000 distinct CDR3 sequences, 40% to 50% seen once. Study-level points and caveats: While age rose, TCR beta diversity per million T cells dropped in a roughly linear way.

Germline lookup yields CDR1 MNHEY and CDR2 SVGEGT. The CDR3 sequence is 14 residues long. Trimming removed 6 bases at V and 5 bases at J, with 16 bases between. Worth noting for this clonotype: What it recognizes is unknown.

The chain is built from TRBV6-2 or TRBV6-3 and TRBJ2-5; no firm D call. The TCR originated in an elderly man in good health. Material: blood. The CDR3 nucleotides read TGTGCCAGCAGGCACAGCCTCTCACGGGAGACCCAGTACTTC. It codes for CASRHSLSRETQYF.